This T cell receptor beta chain was captured in a study of OX40 agonist ivuxolimab in advanced cancers. About the research overall: Ivuxolimab was delivered to patients intravenously every 2 weeks at doses spanning 0.01 to 10 mg/kg.

Whole-study findings and limits: At 0.1 to 3.0 mg/kg and by week 6, clonal expansion occurred in CD4+ and CD8+ blood T cells. Among T cells, CD8+ cells averaged more expanded clones than CD4+ cells.

Generated by immunoSEQ multiplex PCR, the TCRdb table keeps only in-frame clones and is missing some. This sample has 83,000 or so clones, with approximately 88% found just once. This CDR3 comprises 10 residues. Germline CDR1 and CDR2: SGHVS and FQNEAQ. Details on this clone: The antigen is not known. Mismatch with germline at one junction end may stem from a read error.

This TCR was sampled from an adult with an advanced solid tumor such as melanoma, head and neck, liver or kidney cancer. The sample here was CD4+ or CD8+ T cells sorted from blood, taken in a trial of the OX40 agonist ivuxolimab. The V gene is TRBV7-8, the J gene TRBJ1-3, with D possibly TRBD1 on 6 matching bases. The CDR3 spells CASSLGGGPF. As DNA, the CDR3 is TGTGCCAGCAGCTTAGGGGGGGGCCCTTTT. The complete variable domain, with remaining parts taken from reference TRBV7-8 and TRBJ1-3, reads GAGVSQSPRYKVAKRGQDVALRCDPISGHVSLFWYQQALGQGPEFLTYFQNEAQLDKSGLPSDRFFAERPEGSVSTLKIQRTQQEDSAVYLCASSLGGGPFGEGSWLTVV.